Listed below are T cell receptor beta chains from one sample, sequenced in a study of shared clonotypes between healthy human individuals. Libraries were prepared by immunoSEQ multiplex PCR; TCRdb keeps only in-frame clonotypes and omits some of them. Here the sample spans more than 1.2 million clones, approximately 98.5% being singletons. Sequenced input: naive CD4+ T cells sorted from blood. Source of these receptors: a man aged 25-40 years in good health. Both conserved end residues are part of each CDR3. Each record gives: D gene, clone size, CDR3 length, V gene, J gene, CDR3 protein, CDR3 DNA. The D gene is left open where the match is weak. Clone size appears in some rows only: once, few, many, or a class for an expanded clone.

D: NA
size: few
length: 12
V: TRBV6-5
J: TRBJ1-4
CDR3: CASSRVGEKLFF
DNA: TGTGCCAGCAGCAGGGTTGGTGAAAAACTGTTTTTT

D: NA
size: NA
length: 12
V: TRBV7-9
J: TRBJ1-1
CDR3: CASSFSGTEAFF
DNA: TGTGCCAGCAGCTTTTCAGGTACTGAAGCTTTCTTT

D: NA
size: NA
length: 14
V: TRBV5-1
J: TRBJ2-2
CDR3: CASSSTPDTGELFF
DNA: TGCGCCAGCAGCTCCACGCCGGACACCGGGGAGCTGTTTTTT

D: TRBD2
size: NA
length: 16
V: TRBV4-3
J: TRBJ2-1
CDR3: CASSQRLASTYNEQFF
DNA: TGCGCCAGCAGCCAACGACTAGCTTCTACCTACAATGAGCAGTTCTTC

D: TRBD2
size: NA
length: 14
V: TRBV9
J: TRBJ2-1
CDR3: CASSLKLAGSEQFF
DNA: TGTGCCAGCAGCTTAAAACTAGCGGGTAGTGAGCAGTTCTTC

D: NA
size: NA
length: 14
V: TRBV7-6
J: TRBJ2-4
CDR3: CASRLGGDENIQYF
DNA: TGTGCCAGCAGACTTGGGGGCGATGAAAACATTCAGTACTTC

D: NA
size: NA
length: 13
V: TRBV27
J: TRBJ2-5
CDR3: CASSLVGTETQYF
DNA: TGTGCCAGCAGTTTGGTGGGGACAGAGACCCAGTACTTC

D: TRBD2
size: NA
length: 16
V: TRBV5-4
J: TRBJ2-5
CDR3: CASSSPGTSGQETQYF
DNA: TGTGCCAGCAGCTCACCCGGGACTAGCGGCCAAGAGACCCAGTACTTC

D: TRBD1
size: NA
length: 16
V: TRBV18
J: TRBJ2-2
CDR3: CASSPAGTGFTGELFF
DNA: TGTGCCAGCTCACCCGCCGGGACAGGGTTCACCGGGGAGCTGTTTTTT

D: TRBD1
size: NA
length: 15
V: TRBV19
J: TRBJ1-1
CDR3: CASSIRTGVIGEAFF
DNA: TGTGCCAGTAGTATTCGGACAGGGGTTATCGGTGAAGCTTTCTTT

D: NA
size: NA
length: 14
V: TRBV18
J: TRBJ2-3
CDR3: CASSPVRSTDTQYF
DNA: TGTGCCAGCTCACCAGTTCGTAGCACAGATACGCAGTATTTT